This entry lists 27 T cell receptor beta chains sequenced from one sample in a study of long-term antiretroviral therapy in people with HIV. Survey-level immunoSEQ v3.0 assays were run. Sequencing used immunoSEQ multiplex PCR; TCRdb keeps in-frame clones, though not all of them. The sample has around 15,000 clones, 88% seen once. This material consisted of unsorted PBMCs, taken 6.9 years after starting antiretroviral therapy. All receptors derive from a man between 50 and 59 years old with HIV.

The chain uses TRBV29-1 and TRBJ2-1; either TRBD1 or TRBD2 may fit D (5 bases each). The CDR3 totals 12 residues. The V gene's germline CDR1 is SQVTM and CDR2 ANQGSEA. V was pared by 4 bases and J by 10 bases, with 14 bases between. The CDR3 DNA follows: TGCAGCGTTGCCCCGGGACCCTTCGAGCAGTTCTTC. This encodes CSVAPGPFEQFF.

The chain carries TRBV13 and TRBJ2-7; 7 nucleotides align to TRBD1. The CDR3 is 14 amino acids. In germline, CDR1 is PRHDT, CDR2 FYEKMQ (reference sequence). V dropped 5 bases and J dropped 2; count of bases not matched to a gene: 6. CDR3 in DNA: TGTGCCAGCAGCAACCCAGACAGGGCCTACGAGCAGTACTTC. It is translated as CASSNPDRAYEQYF. The complete variable domain, with remaining parts taken from reference TRBV13 and TRBJ2-7, reads AAGVIQSPRHLIKEKRETATLKCYPIPRHDTVYWYQQGPGQDPQFLISFYEKMQSDKGSIPDRFSAQQFSDYHSELNMSSLELGDSALYFCASSNPDRAYEQYFGPGTRLTVT.

The V call is TRBV2, the J call TRBJ2-1; TRBD2 matches 7 bases. V dropped 0 bases and J dropped 5; count of bases not matched to a gene: 7. The CDR3 runs 16 residues. Germline lookup yields CDR1 SNHLY and CDR2 FYNNEI. In DNA form, the CDR3 reads TGTGCCAGCAGTGAAGCGGGAGGGGTATCGAACAATGAGCAGTTCTTC. It translates to CASSEAGGVSNNEQFF.

The V call is TRBV27, the J call TRBJ1-1; D remains ambiguous. Trimming took off 4 bases at V and 8 bases at J, with 17 bases between the two ends. Germline V gene data show CDR1 as MNHEY and CDR2 as SMNVEV (reference sequence). This CDR3 is 14 amino acids long. This chain's CDR3 is CASSSRTLGREAFF. The CDR3 DNA reads as TGTGCCAGCAGTTCCCGGACCTTGGGGAGGGAAGCTTTCTTT.

The genes are TRBV18 and TRBJ1-1; D perhaps matches TRBD1 (5 bases). The CDR3 sequence is 15 residues long. V lost 6 bases to trimming and J lost 1 base, with 15 bases between them. In germline, CDR1 is KGHSH, CDR2 LQKENI. CDR3: CASSRSSGGNTEAFF. The CDR3 region has the DNA TGTGCCAGCTCTCGCTCGAGCGGGGGGAACACTGAAGCTTTCTTT. The complete variable domain, with remaining parts taken from reference TRBV18 and TRBJ1-1, reads NAGVMQNPRHLVRRRGQEARLRCSPMKGHSHVYWYRQLPEEGLKFMVYLQKENIIDESGMPKERFSAEFPKEGPSILRIQQVVRGDSAAYFCASSRSSGGNTEAFFGQGTRLTVV.

This sequence joins TRBV29-1 and TRBJ2-7; 11 nucleotides match TRBD2. The CDR3 loop spans 13 amino acids. V shed 3 bases and J 5 bases; nucleotides not matched to a gene: 3. CDR1 and CDR2 (germline): SQVTM, ANQGSEA. The CDR3 bases are TGCAGCGTTGACCTAGCGGGAGGAAACGAGCAGTACTTC. Translated: CSVDLAGGNEQYF.

The chain employs TRBV27 and TRBJ2-4, with D uncertain. The CDR3 spans 15 residues. The germline V gene has CDR1 MNHEY and CDR2 SMNVEV (reference sequence). Trimming stripped 4 bases from V and 0 bases from J, with 10 bases between. The CDR3 protein is CASSSALLAKNIQYF. In DNA, the CDR3 is TGTGCCAGCAGTTCCGCCCTTCTAGCCAAAAACATTCAGTACTTC.

In DNA form, the CDR3 reads TGCGCCAGCAGCGGAACTAGCGGAGGGTCCTACAATGAGCAGTTCTTC. Its protein product is CASSGTSGGSYNEQFF. This chain links TRBV5-1 with TRBJ2-1, with 8 bases matching TRBD2. Unmatched junction bases numbered 7, after V lost 4 bases and J lost 1 base. Germline V gene sequence: CDR1 SGHRS, CDR2 YFSETQ. This CDR3 contains 16 residues.

V is TRBV7-9 and J is TRBJ1-2, with a tentative D call TRBD1 (6 bases). From germline, CDR1 is SEHNR and CDR2 FQNEAQ (reference sequence). The germline V and J ends were trimmed by 6 bases and 6 bases, with 11 bases remaining between them. This CDR3 region has 12 residues. This CDR3 is CASRGGGHGYTF. The CDR3 nucleotides are TGTGCCAGCAGAGGGGGAGGACATGGCTACACCTTC.

CDR3 region: CASSIGTGSEPQHF. The CDR3 DNA sequence: TGTGCCAGTAGTATCGGGACAGGGAGCGAGCCCCAGCATTTT. The chain has TRBV19 and TRBJ1-5; TRBD1 agrees at 9 bases. V was clipped by 3 bases and J by 8 bases; unmatched bases: 5. The CDR3 is made up of 14 amino acids. Germline CDR1 LNHDA, CDR2 SQIVND (reference sequence).

This clone has just a few counts. CDR3: CASSLKPSPGNTIYF. The CDR3 DNA sequence: TGTGCCAGCAGCTTAAAGCCTTCACCTGGAAACACCATATATTTT. The chain carries TRBV7-6 and TRBJ1-3; no clear D gene. V shed 2 bases and J shed 2 bases, with 10 bases lying between them. The CDR3 totals 15 residues. Per the germline V gene, CDR1 is SGHVS and CDR2 is FNYEAQ.

The CDR3 spells CASSSVRGASTDTQYF. The CDR3 nucleotides read TGTGCCAGCAGCAGTGTTCGGGGGGCGTCGACAGATACGCAGTATTTT. The genes are TRBV5-5 and TRBJ2-3, with D maybe TRBD2 (7 bases). The CDR3 length is 16 residues. The V gene's germline CDR1 is SGHKS and CDR2 YYEKEE (reference sequence). Trimming cost V 4 bases and J 3 bases, with 18 bases left between them.

The chain is built from TRBV9 and TRBJ2-7; 9 positions match TRBD1. With V trimmed by 3 bases and J by 3 bases, 7 bases remained unmatched. The V gene's germline CDR1 is SGDLS and CDR2 YYNGEE. The CDR3 consists of 15 residues. The CDR3 sequence: CASSASGTGLYEQYF. Written as DNA, the CDR3 is TGTGCCAGCAGCGCATCCGGGACAGGGCTCTACGAGCAGTACTTC.

In its sample, this clone was seen a few times. This chain joins TRBV7-6 and TRBJ2-5; 7 bases align to TRBD1. V gave up 2 bases and J gave up 2 bases; unmatched junction bases: 5. Germline V gives CDR1 SGHVS, CDR2 FNYEAQ. This CDR3 contains 15 residues. CDR3 loop: CASSLPGQTQETQYF. The CDR3 nucleotides are TGTGCCAGCAGCTTACCGGGACAGACTCAAGAGACCCAGTACTTC.

This clone was found once. This chain connects TRBV11-2 to TRBJ2-3; D gene uncertain. Germline V gives CDR1 SGHAT, CDR2 FQNNGV. Trimming took off 2 bases at V and 3 bases at J, with 3 bases between the two ends. This CDR3 region has 12 residues. The CDR3 DNA reads as TGTGCCAGCAGCTTACGTACAGATACGCAGTATTTT. It translates to CASSLRTDTQYF.

This chain uses TRBV18 with TRBJ2-7; TRBD1 matches at 8 bases. The CDR3 has 12 amino acids. Germline trimming cut 2 bases from V and 6 bases from J; bases unmatched to any gene: 0. Germline V gives CDR1 KGHSH, CDR2 LQKENI. The CDR3 sequence is CASSPGTGEQYF. CDR3 bases: TGTGCCAGCTCACCAGGGACAGGCGAGCAGTACTTC.

The chain uses TRBV4-1 and TRBJ2-1, with D hard to call. Between the trimmed V and J ends, which lost 7 bases and 0 bases, there was a span of 10 bases. The length of the CDR3 is 14 residues. The germline gives CDR1 MGHRA, CDR2 YSYEKL. CDR3 residues: CASMADGSYNEQFF. CDR3 nucleotide sequence: TGCGCCAGCATGGCGGACGGCTCCTACAATGAGCAGTTCTTC.

This rearrangement joins TRBV2 to TRBJ2-6; 8 bases line up with TRBD1. Per germline, CDR1 SNHLY and CDR2 FYNNEI. V lost 6 bases to trimming and J lost 2 bases; unmatched junction nucleotides: 12. The CDR3 runs to 18 residues. The CDR3 DNA reads as TGTGCCAGCAGGATGAGCGGAACAGGGGGAACTGGGGCCAACGTCCTGACTTTC. Translated, it gives CASRMSGTGGTGANVLTF.

The chain is built from TRBV27 and TRBJ1-1; 8 nucleotides agree with TRBD1. CDR3 size: 16 residues. With V trimmed by 7 bases and J by 1 base, 11 bases remained unmatched. Germline V gene data show CDR1 as MNHEY and CDR2 as SMNVEV (reference sequence). The CDR3 reads CASMPQGVLSNTEAFF. DNA of the CDR3: TGTGCCAGCATGCCACAGGGGGTCCTTTCGAACACTGAAGCTTTCTTT.

The chain couples TRBV28 to TRBJ2-7, with D possibly matching TRBD1 (5 bases). The CDR3 length is 13 residues. V lost 8 bases and J lost 2, with 13 bases in between. Germline loops: CDR1 MDHEN, CDR2 SYDVKM. The CDR3 loop reads CASAGQEPYEQYF. The CDR3 region has the DNA TGTGCCAGCGCCGGACAAGAACCCTACGAGCAGTACTTC.

This chain joins TRBV7-2 and TRBJ2-2, with D unresolved. The V and J ends lost 1 base and 6 bases respectively, with 9 bases between them. Germline lookup yields CDR1 SGHTA and CDR2 FQGNSA. This CDR3 region has 14 residues. The CDR3 sequence: CASSLESSAGELFF. The CDR3 DNA sequence: TGTGCCAGCAGCTTAGAGTCGTCGGCCGGGGAGCTGTTTTTT.

The V gene is TRBV13, the J gene TRBJ2-7; D is uncertain. The V gene lost 1 base and the J gene lost 0 bases, with 4 bases spanning the gap. CDR3 size: 13 residues. Germline V gene lookup returns CDR1 PRHDT and CDR2 FYEKMQ (reference sequence). DNA of the CDR3: TGTGCCAGCAGCTTAGAAGGCTCCTACGAGCAGTACTTC. Translating it yields CASSLEGSYEQYF.

The chain links TRBV10-2 to TRBJ2-7; tentatively, D is TRBD1 or TRBD2 (6 bases each). The CDR3 consists of 14 residues. With 6 bases removed from V and 0 bases from J, the gap between germline ends came to 12 bases. Germline V gene sequence: CDR1 WSHSY, CDR2 SAAADI. CDR3 sequence: CASREGEASYEQYF. In nucleotides, the CDR3 is TGCGCCAGCAGGGAGGGGGAGGCCTCCTACGAGCAGTACTTC.

This clone has just one count. V and J are TRBV28 and TRBJ2-1; TRBD2 is a possible D gene (6 bases). Deletions cut 5 bases from V and 10 bases from J, with 12 bases between. CDR3 length: 12 amino acids. Germline V gene sequence: CDR1 MDHEN, CDR2 SYDVKM. The CDR3 spells CASSLQGGEQFF. The CDR3 DNA is TGTGCCAGCAGTCTGCAGGGAGGCGAGCAGTTCTTC.

As concerns this clone: Because the CDR3's place on the DNA is in doubt, the DNA is left out and the CDR3 is given as listed by TCRdb. This chain uses TRBV6-6 with TRBJ2-1; the table gives TRBD2 as D, unverified against the DNA. The CDR3 length is 11 residues, termini included. Germline V CDR1 and CDR2: MNHNY, SVGAGI (reference sequence). CDR3 region: CSSGLANEQFF.

This chain links TRBV4-2 with TRBJ1-1; 12 nucleotides align to TRBD1. The germline gives CDR1 LGHNA, CDR2 YNFKEQ. The CDR3 is 17 residues long. Trimming took 3 bases from V and 0 from J; bases not matched to a gene: 5. The CDR3 is CASSQVGTGGVNTEAFF. CDR3 DNA: TGTGCCAGCAGCCAGGTGGGGACAGGGGGCGTGAACACTGAAGCTTTCTTT.

The chain has TRBV7-9 and TRBJ1-2, with 9 nucleotides matching TRBD1. Looked up from germline, CDR1 is SEHNR and CDR2 is FQNEAQ (reference sequence). Trimming removed 1 base from V and 12 bases from J; junction bases left unmatched: 6. CDR3 length: 13 amino acids. The CDR3 DNA follows: TGTGCCAGCAGCTTAGGTTCACAGGGGGCAAACACCTTC. The encoded protein is CASSLGSQGANTF.